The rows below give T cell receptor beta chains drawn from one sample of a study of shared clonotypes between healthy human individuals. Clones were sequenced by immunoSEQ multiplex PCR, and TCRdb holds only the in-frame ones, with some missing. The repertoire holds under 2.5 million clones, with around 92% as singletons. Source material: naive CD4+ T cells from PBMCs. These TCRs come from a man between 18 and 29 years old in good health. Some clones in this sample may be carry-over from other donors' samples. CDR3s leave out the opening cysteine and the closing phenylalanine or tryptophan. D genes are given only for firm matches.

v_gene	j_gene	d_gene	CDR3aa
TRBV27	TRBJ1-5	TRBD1	ASSPPGQGSNQPQH
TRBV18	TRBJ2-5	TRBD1	ASSPTGGVETQY
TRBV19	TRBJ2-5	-	ASSIAVEETQY
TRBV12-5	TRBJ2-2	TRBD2	ASGPGRATGELF
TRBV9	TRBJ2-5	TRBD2	ASSVDSSGRVGGVTQY
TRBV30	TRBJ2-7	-	AWKRANEQY
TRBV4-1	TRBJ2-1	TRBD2	ASSRATSGRSNEQF
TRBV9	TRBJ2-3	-	ASSRLPGDTDTQY
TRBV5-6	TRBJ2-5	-	ASSFEQETQY
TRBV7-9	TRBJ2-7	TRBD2	ASSLEGAGVHEQY
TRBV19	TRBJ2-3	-	ASSYRRTDTQY
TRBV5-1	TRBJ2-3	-	ASSLGVAPGDTQY
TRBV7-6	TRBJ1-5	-	ASSLGASGANQPQH
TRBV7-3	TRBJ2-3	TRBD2	ASSLGLADGDTQY
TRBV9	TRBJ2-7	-	ASSVASHNEQY
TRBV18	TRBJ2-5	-	ASSPPGAPQETQY
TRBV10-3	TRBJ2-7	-	AITQGGDEQY
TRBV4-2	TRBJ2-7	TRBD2	ASSTRLAGESEQY
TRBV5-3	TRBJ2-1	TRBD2	ARSLIRLAGPYNEQF
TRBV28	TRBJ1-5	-	ASSLLDQPQH
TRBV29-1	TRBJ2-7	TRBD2	SVVWGIEREPRPKQY
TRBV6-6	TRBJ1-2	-	ASSLTGFYGYT
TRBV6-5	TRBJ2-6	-	ASSYRSSGANVLT
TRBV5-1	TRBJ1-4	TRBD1	ASSYLQGANEKLF
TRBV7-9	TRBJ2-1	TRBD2	ASSFELAISYNEQF
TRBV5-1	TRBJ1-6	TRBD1	ASSTDQGASSPLH
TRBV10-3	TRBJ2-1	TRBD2	AISESGLAGFDEQF
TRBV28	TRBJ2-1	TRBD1	ASRYRQGRNNEQF
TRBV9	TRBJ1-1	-	ASSVDPGVNTEAF
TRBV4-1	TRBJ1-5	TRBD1	ASSQDAFTGVRNQPQH
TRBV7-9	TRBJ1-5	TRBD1	ASSLGTGGNNQPQH
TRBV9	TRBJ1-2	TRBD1	ASSVTGYDGYT
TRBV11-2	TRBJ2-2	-	ASSLVRQSRDTGELF
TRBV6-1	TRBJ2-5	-	ASSDRTKETQY
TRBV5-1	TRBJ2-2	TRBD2	ASSWWTSGNTGELF
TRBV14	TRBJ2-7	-	ASSPLDRSGPYEQY
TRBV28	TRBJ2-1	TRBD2	ASSPGTSAYNEQF
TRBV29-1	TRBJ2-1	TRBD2	SGAGGGNEQF
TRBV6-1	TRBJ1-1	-	ASSDRAMNTEAF
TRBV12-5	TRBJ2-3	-	ATSAGMGDTQY
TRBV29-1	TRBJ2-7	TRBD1	SVIPGQGYEQY
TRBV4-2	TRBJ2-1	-	ASSSDYNEQF
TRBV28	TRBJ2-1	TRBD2	ASLPSGSSYNEQF
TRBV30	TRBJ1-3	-	AWSVLSERRNTIY
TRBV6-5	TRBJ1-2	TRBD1	ASSYLGGTANYGYT
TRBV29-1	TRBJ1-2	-	SVARTIYGYT
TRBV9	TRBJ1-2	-	ASSVVSGDYGYT
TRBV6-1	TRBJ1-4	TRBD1	AGRQGAEEKLF
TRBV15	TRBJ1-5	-	ATSRDRGLSNQPQH
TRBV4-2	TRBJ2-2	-	ASSHSLGGELF
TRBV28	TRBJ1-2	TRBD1	ASTQGGYGYT
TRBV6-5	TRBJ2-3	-	ASRPGLYTDTQY
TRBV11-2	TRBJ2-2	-	ATFPPTGELF
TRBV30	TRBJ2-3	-	AWSVPGTPFATQY